Listed below are T cell receptor beta chains from one sample, sequenced in a study of early T cells in non-severe SARS-CoV-2 infection. TCRdb analysed the 5' RACE reads with MiXCR anew, one entry per CDR3 protein. Of roughly 29,000 distinct CDR3 sequences listed, 5.5% to 7.5% are singletons. Sequenced here: whole blood, sampled at baseline. These TCRs come from an adult who was a healthcare worker with PCR-confirmed SARS-CoV-2 infection or an uninfected control (not recorded which). Both conserved end residues are part of each CDR3. The order of the fields is V gene, D gene, CDR3 length, J gene, clone size, CDR3 protein, CDR3 DNA. A D gene is named only where the DNA matches it firmly. Clone size is given for some rows only: seen once, a few or many times, or a class if the clone is expanded.

v_call: TRBV5-6
d_call: .
cdr3_length: 13
j_call: TRBJ1-1
clone_size: many
cdr3_aa: CASNSVVNTEAFF
cdr3_nt: TGTGCCAGCAACTCAGTGGTGAACACTGAAGCTTTCTTT

v_call: TRBV20-1
d_call: TRBD2
cdr3_length: 16
j_call: TRBJ2-1
clone_size: many
cdr3_aa: CSARGRASGSWSEQFF
cdr3_nt: TGCAGTGCTAGAGGCCGGGCTAGCGGGAGTTGGAGTGAGCAGTTCTTC

v_call: TRBV7-2
d_call: .
cdr3_length: 17
j_call: TRBJ2-1
clone_size: many
cdr3_aa: CASSYLPSVSSYNEQFF
cdr3_nt: TGTGCCAGCAGCTACCTTCCTAGCGTCAGCTCCTACAATGAGCAGTTCTTC

v_call: TRBV30
d_call: .
cdr3_length: 13
j_call: TRBJ1-3
clone_size: few
cdr3_aa: CAWRGTPGNTIYF
cdr3_nt: TGTGCCTGGAGGGGGACACCTGGAAACACCATATATTTT

v_call: TRBV6-5
d_call: TRBD1
cdr3_length: 15
j_call: TRBJ2-7
clone_size: few
cdr3_aa: CASSYSFGQGYEQYF
cdr3_nt: TGTGCCAGCAGTTACTCGTTCGGACAGGGTTACGAGCAGTACTTC

v_call: TRBV7-2
d_call: .
cdr3_length: 14
j_call: TRBJ2-7
clone_size: .
cdr3_aa: CASSLDPGSGERYF
cdr3_nt: TGTGCCAGCAGCTTAGATCCAGGAAGTGGCGAGCGGTACTTC

v_call: TRBV5-4
d_call: .
cdr3_length: 17
j_call: TRBJ2-1
clone_size: many
cdr3_aa: CASSLEGGPRSYNEQFF
cdr3_nt: TGTGCCAGCAGCTTGGAAGGCGGGCCCCGCTCCTACAATGAGCAGTTCTTC

v_call: TRBV24-1
d_call: .
cdr3_length: 14
j_call: TRBJ1-1
clone_size: many
cdr3_aa: CATSDSAPNTEAFF
cdr3_nt: TGTGCCACCAGTGATTCCGCTCCGAACACTGAAGCTTTCTTT

v_call: TRBV12-3/TRBV12-4
d_call: TRBD2
cdr3_length: 16
j_call: TRBJ2-1
clone_size: .
cdr3_aa: CASSSPSGRTYNEQFF
cdr3_nt: TGTGCCAGCAGTTCCCCTAGCGGGAGGACCTACAATGAGCAGTTCTTC

v_call: TRBV6-5
d_call: TRBD2
cdr3_length: 15
j_call: TRBJ2-7
clone_size: many
cdr3_aa: CASSYRREGRHEQYF
cdr3_nt: TGTGCCAGCAGTTATCGGCGGGAGGGCAGGCACGAGCAGTACTTC

v_call: TRBV9
d_call: .
cdr3_length: 16
j_call: TRBJ2-1
clone_size: many
cdr3_aa: CASSVAPGRTYNEQFF
cdr3_nt: TGTGCCAGCAGCGTAGCCCCAGGGAGAACTTACAATGAGCAGTTCTTC

v_call: TRBV12-3/TRBV12-4
d_call: TRBD2
cdr3_length: 18
j_call: TRBJ2-3
clone_size: many
cdr3_aa: CASSSLAGGGWSTDTQYF
cdr3_nt: TGTGCCAGCAGTTCCCTGGCGGGAGGGGGTTGGAGCACAGATACGCAGTATTTT

v_call: TRBV6-5
d_call: TRBD1
cdr3_length: 14
j_call: TRBJ1-2
clone_size: many
cdr3_aa: CASSYLTGGYGYTF
cdr3_nt: TGTGCCAGCAGTTACCTAACAGGGGGCTATGGCTACACCTTC

v_call: TRBV7-9
d_call: .
cdr3_length: 14
j_call: TRBJ2-7
clone_size: many
cdr3_aa: CASGTTGIGYEQYF
cdr3_nt: TGTGCCAGCGGTACTACAGGTATTGGCTACGAGCAGTACTTC

v_call: TRBV10-3
d_call: TRBD1
cdr3_length: 17
j_call: TRBJ2-3
clone_size: .
cdr3_aa: CAISRGQDRASTDTQYF
cdr3_nt: TGTGCCATCAGTCGGGGACAAGACAGGGCCTCCACAGATACGCAGTATTTT

v_call: TRBV19
d_call: .
cdr3_length: 15
j_call: TRBJ1-4
clone_size: many
cdr3_aa: CASSILARSNEKLFF
cdr3_nt: TGTGCCAGTAGTATTCTCGCCCGGAGCAATGAAAAACTGTTTTTT

v_call: TRBV4-1
d_call: .
cdr3_length: 17
j_call: TRBJ2-1
clone_size: many
cdr3_aa: CASSQTTTRTSYNEQFF
cdr3_nt: TGCGCCAGCAGCCAGACAACCACACGGACTTCCTACAATGAGCAGTTCTTC

v_call: TRBV30
d_call: TRBD2
cdr3_length: 14
j_call: TRBJ2-1
clone_size: few
cdr3_aa: CAGGTSGSYNEQFF
cdr3_nt: TGTGCCGGGGGGACTAGCGGGAGTTACAATGAGCAGTTCTTC

v_call: TRBV7-9
d_call: TRBD1
cdr3_length: 15
j_call: TRBJ2-7
clone_size: many
cdr3_aa: CASSSQGATSYEQYF
cdr3_nt: TGTGCCAGCAGCTCACAGGGGGCTACCTCCTACGAGCAGTACTTC

v_call: TRBV15
d_call: .
cdr3_length: 15
j_call: TRBJ1-6
clone_size: few
cdr3_aa: CATSRERSGGRPLHF
cdr3_nt: TGTGCCACCAGCAGAGAACGAAGCGGGGGGCGGCCCCTCCACTTT

v_call: TRBV4-2
d_call: .
cdr3_length: 15
j_call: TRBJ2-5
clone_size: many
cdr3_aa: CASSQVGGLQETQYF
cdr3_nt: TGTGCCAGCAGCCAAGTTGGCGGACTCCAAGAGACCCAGTACTTC

v_call: TRBV19
d_call: TRBD2
cdr3_length: 16
j_call: TRBJ2-1
clone_size: many
cdr3_aa: CASSMSGGRAYNEQFF
cdr3_nt: TGTGCCAGTAGTATGTCTGGGGGGAGGGCCTACAATGAGCAGTTCTTC

v_call: TRBV10-3
d_call: TRBD2
cdr3_length: 17
j_call: TRBJ2-1
clone_size: many
cdr3_aa: CAIKEPGLADFYDEQFF
cdr3_nt: TGTGCCATCAAAGAACCGGGACTAGCGGACTTCTACGATGAGCAGTTCTTC

v_call: TRBV18
d_call: .
cdr3_length: 17
j_call: TRBJ2-3
clone_size: many
cdr3_aa: CASSPPASIQFRDTQYF
cdr3_nt: TGTGCCAGCTCACCACCGGCTAGCATTCAATTCCGGGATACGCAGTATTTT

v_call: TRBV20-1
d_call: TRBD2
cdr3_length: 13
j_call: TRBJ2-7
clone_size: many
cdr3_aa: CSAPTGAGNEQYF
cdr3_nt: TGCAGTGCCCCTACCGGAGCGGGAAACGAGCAGTACTTC

v_call: TRBV29-1
d_call: TRBD1
cdr3_length: 13
j_call: TRBJ2-7
clone_size: few
cdr3_aa: CSVPRDSSYEQYF
cdr3_nt: TGCAGCGTTCCCCGGGACAGTTCCTACGAGCAGTACTTC

v_call: TRBV9
d_call: .
cdr3_length: 15
j_call: TRBJ2-3
clone_size: many
cdr3_aa: CASSVEGDYSDTQYF
cdr3_nt: TGTGCCAGCAGCGTAGAGGGGGACTACTCAGATACGCAGTATTTT

v_call: TRBV7-2
d_call: .
cdr3_length: 14
j_call: TRBJ2-2
clone_size: many
cdr3_aa: CASSSDMGRGELFF
cdr3_nt: TGTGCCAGCAGCTCGGATATGGGACGAGGGGAGCTGTTTTTT

v_call: TRBV10-3
d_call: .
cdr3_length: 14
j_call: TRBJ2-7
clone_size: many
cdr3_aa: CAISEGTTGFEQYF
cdr3_nt: TGTGCCATCAGTGAAGGCACTACGGGGTTCGAGCAGTACTTC

v_call: TRBV12-5
d_call: .
cdr3_length: 12
j_call: TRBJ1-4
clone_size: many
cdr3_aa: CASGGTPGRILF
cdr3_nt: TGTGCTAGTGGGGGGACACCGGGAAGGATCCTTTTT

v_call: TRBV19
d_call: TRBD1
cdr3_length: 15
j_call: TRBJ1-4
clone_size: few
cdr3_aa: CASGYWDRGYEKLFF
cdr3_nt: TGTGCCAGTGGTTACTGGGACAGGGGCTATGAAAAACTGTTTTTT

v_call: TRBV7-9
d_call: TRBD2
cdr3_length: 13
j_call: TRBJ2-3
clone_size: few
cdr3_aa: CASTGGDTDTQYF
cdr3_nt: TGTGCCAGTACCGGGGGGGACACAGATACGCAGTATTTT

v_call: TRBV20-1
d_call: .
cdr3_length: 15
j_call: TRBJ2-5
clone_size: many
cdr3_aa: CSAGYSGTPFETQYF
cdr3_nt: TGCAGTGCCGGATACTCCGGGACACCGTTCGAGACCCAGTACTTC

v_call: TRBV4-2
d_call: .
cdr3_length: 14
j_call: TRBJ1-4
clone_size: .
cdr3_aa: CASSQGLSNEKLFF
cdr3_nt: TGTGCCAGCAGCCAAGGACTGAGCAATGAAAAACTGTTTTTT

v_call: TRBV30
d_call: TRBD2
cdr3_length: 12
j_call: TRBJ2-7
clone_size: many
cdr3_aa: CAWAGGPREQYF
cdr3_nt: TGTGCCTGGGCGGGAGGGCCAAGAGAGCAGTACTTC

v_call: TRBV7-2
d_call: .
cdr3_length: 13
j_call: TRBJ2-5
clone_size: many
cdr3_aa: CASSLRQEETQYF
cdr3_nt: TGTGCCAGCAGCCTCAGACAGGAAGAGACCCAGTACTTC

v_call: TRBV7-9
d_call: .
cdr3_length: 14
j_call: TRBJ1-6
clone_size: few
cdr3_aa: CASSLASGDSPLHF
cdr3_nt: TGTGCCAGCAGCTTAGCGTCAGGGGATTCACCCCTCCACTTT

v_call: TRBV11-2
d_call: TRBD1
cdr3_length: 15
j_call: TRBJ2-3
clone_size: medium-sized
cdr3_aa: CASKPGTGGIDTQYF
cdr3_nt: TGTGCCAGCAAGCCCGGGACAGGGGGTATAGATACGCAGTATTTT

v_call: TRBV12-3/TRBV12-4
d_call: TRBD1
cdr3_length: 14
j_call: TRBJ1-2
clone_size: few
cdr3_aa: CASSLAQGGYGYTF
cdr3_nt: TGTGCCAGCAGCCTAGCCCAGGGGGGGTATGGCTACACCTTC

v_call: TRBV14
d_call: .
cdr3_length: 13
j_call: TRBJ1-1
clone_size: many
cdr3_aa: CASSYSGGTEAFF
cdr3_nt: TGTGCCAGCAGTTACAGTGGCGGCACTGAAGCTTTCTTT

v_call: TRBV12-3/TRBV12-4
d_call: .
cdr3_length: 16
j_call: TRBJ2-5
clone_size: few
cdr3_aa: CASAPGAGGRIETQYF
cdr3_nt: TGTGCCAGCGCCCCCGGGGCAGGTGGCCGTATTGAGACCCAGTACTTC

v_call: TRBV10-3
d_call: .
cdr3_length: 11
j_call: TRBJ1-1
clone_size: .
cdr3_aa: CAISEHTEAFF
cdr3_nt: TGTGCCATCAGCGAGCACACTGAAGCTTTCTTT

v_call: TRBV7-9
d_call: TRBD2
cdr3_length: 17
j_call: TRBJ2-1
clone_size: many
cdr3_aa: CASSLASRGGIYNEQFF
cdr3_nt: TGTGCCAGCAGCTTAGCGTCGCGGGGGGGTATTTACAATGAGCAGTTCTTC

v_call: TRBV9
d_call: TRBD2
cdr3_length: 15
j_call: TRBJ2-1
clone_size: many
cdr3_aa: CASTLGLAGGNEQFF
cdr3_nt: TGTGCCAGCACCCTAGGGCTAGCGGGGGGAAATGAGCAGTTCTTC

v_call: TRBV6-2/TRBV6-3
d_call: .
cdr3_length: 15
j_call: TRBJ2-1
clone_size: few
cdr3_aa: CASSTGTGAYNEQFF
cdr3_nt: TGTGCCAGCAGTACCGGGACGGGCGCCTACAATGAGCAGTTCTTC

v_call: TRBV20-1
d_call: TRBD1
cdr3_length: 13
j_call: TRBJ2-7
clone_size: .
cdr3_aa: CSARTGASYEQYF
cdr3_nt: TGCAGTGCTAGGACAGGGGCCTCCTACGAGCAGTACTTC

v_call: TRBV20-1
d_call: .
cdr3_length: 11
j_call: TRBJ1-1
clone_size: many
cdr3_aa: CSARAGAEAFF
cdr3_nt: TGCAGTGCTAGAGCGGGGGCTGAAGCTTTCTTT

v_call: TRBV29-1
d_call: .
cdr3_length: 9
j_call: TRBJ1-2
clone_size: .
cdr3_aa: CSVESGYTF
cdr3_nt: TGCAGCGTTGAAAGTGGCTACACCTTC

v_call: TRBV6-1
d_call: TRBD2
cdr3_length: 14
j_call: TRBJ2-1
clone_size: .
cdr3_aa: CASTRLAGPNEQFF
cdr3_nt: TGTGCCAGCACCAGACTAGCGGGCCCCAATGAGCAGTTCTTC

v_call: TRBV19
d_call: TRBD2
cdr3_length: 15
j_call: TRBJ2-7
clone_size: many
cdr3_aa: CASSIAEAGGYEQYF
cdr3_nt: TGTGCCAGTAGTATAGCGGAAGCGGGGGGCTACGAGCAGTACTTC

v_call: TRBV11-2
d_call: .
cdr3_length: 11
j_call: TRBJ2-7
clone_size: many
cdr3_aa: CASSSGDLQYF
cdr3_nt: TGTGCCAGCAGCTCCGGGGACTTGCAGTACTTC

v_call: TRBV7-9
d_call: .
cdr3_length: 15
j_call: TRBJ2-1
clone_size: many
cdr3_aa: CASSLAPYGTNEQFF
cdr3_nt: TGTGCCAGCAGCTTGGCCCCCTATGGTACCAATGAGCAGTTCTTC

v_call: TRBV2
d_call: .
cdr3_length: 12
j_call: TRBJ2-7
clone_size: many
cdr3_aa: CASSYHSYEQYF
cdr3_nt: TGTGCCAGCAGTTATCATTCCTACGAGCAGTACTTC

v_call: TRBV28
d_call: .
cdr3_length: 15
j_call: TRBJ1-2
clone_size: many
cdr3_aa: CASRSGSGGAYGYTF
cdr3_nt: TGTGCCAGCAGATCTGGCAGTGGGGGCGCCTATGGCTACACCTTC

v_call: TRBV7-2
d_call: TRBD1
cdr3_length: 15
j_call: TRBJ2-1
clone_size: many
cdr3_aa: CASSLDRGVYNEQFF
cdr3_nt: TGTGCCAGCAGCTTAGACAGGGGGGTATACAATGAGCAGTTCTTC